The TCR beta chain described here comes from a study of technical replicates of blood from a handful of donors. This CDR3 has 14 amino acids. Per germline, CDR1 SGHRS and CDR2 YFSETQ. The V and J ends lost 2 bases and 7 bases respectively, with 15 bases between them. Profiling relied on immunoSEQ multiplex PCR, and the TCRdb table lists in-frame clones only, not all of them. The sample comprises about 56,000 clones, nearly 95% of which are singletons, and about 4.5% rests with the top ten. The rearrangement joins TRBV5-1 to TRBJ2-5, with D tentatively TRBD2 (6 bases). Sequencing was performed on PBMCs. This clonotype was sampled from a human donor in good health. Some clones in this sample may be carry-over from other donors' samples. CDR3 bases: TGCGCCAGCAGCTTTTCAGAACTGGAGGGGACCCAGTACTTC. It yields the protein CASSFSELEGTQYF.